The rows below give T cell receptor beta chains drawn from one sample of a study of shared clonotypes between healthy human individuals. Generated by immunoSEQ multiplex PCR, the TCRdb table keeps only in-frame clones and is missing some. The sample includes hundreds of thousands of clones, 90% to 95% seen only once; the top ten take about a quarter. The source material was naive CD8+ T cells sorted from blood. The origin of the receptors is a man aged 30 to 39 in good health. The CDR3 runs from the conserved cysteine through the conserved F or W. Each record gives: clone size, V gene, J gene, D gene, CDR3 protein, CDR3 DNA. D genes are given only for firm matches. Size values are once, few and many counts, or a class for expanded clones, and some rows have none.

NA,TRBV9,TRBJ1-2,TRBD1,CASSGTGYRVYGYTF,TGTGCCAGCAGCGGGACAGGGTATCGTGTCTATGGCTACACCTTC
NA,TRBV6-5,TRBJ2-7,NA,CASSYSSTEYYEQYF,TGTGCCAGCAGTTACTCGTCGACAGAATACTACGAGCAGTACTTC
NA,TRBV7-9,TRBJ2-1,NA,CASSPAGTLDEQFF,TGTGCCAGCAGCCCGGCCGGGACTCTCGATGAGCAGTTCTTC
NA,TRBV7-8,TRBJ2-7,NA,CASSFLDSYEQYF,TGTGCCAGCAGCTTTTTGGATTCCTACGAGCAGTACTTC
NA,TRBV28,TRBJ2-3,TRBD2,CASSSFVASGSDTQYF,TGTGCCAGCAGTTCCTTCGTGGCTAGCGGGAGTGATACGCAGTATTTT
NA,TRBV7-9,TRBJ1-1,TRBD1,CASSTVGTGRESAFF,TGTGCCAGCAGCACCGTGGGGACAGGGAGGGAATCGGCTTTCTTT
NA,TRBV15,TRBJ2-7,NA,CATSRDKGFDEQYF,TGTGCCACCAGCAGAGATAAGGGCTTCGACGAGCAGTACTTC
NA,TRBV19,TRBJ2-1,NA,CASTELEGNEQFF,TGTGCCAGTACGGAGTTGGAGGGCAATGAGCAGTTCTTC
once,TRBV6-4,TRBJ2-7,TRBD1,CASSPGTGFHEQYF,TGTGCCAGCAGCCCCGGGACAGGGTTCCACGAGCAGTACTTC
once,TRBV9,TRBJ2-1,TRBD1,CASSDRDRGHLGEQFF,TGTGCCAGCAGCGACCGGGACAGGGGGCATTTAGGTGAGCAGTTCTTC
NA,TRBV27,TRBJ2-7,TRBD2,CASRVAGGAYEQYF,TGTGCCAGCAGGGTAGCGGGAGGAGCCTACGAGCAGTACTTC
NA,TRBV10-3,TRBJ2-5,NA,CASKGNTSGKLVETQYF,TGTGCCAGCAAGGGGAATACTTCGGGTAAACTAGTGGAGACCCAGTACTTC
NA,TRBV2,TRBJ2-2,TRBD1,CATRDRGTGELFF,TGTGCCACCAGGGACAGGGGCACCGGGGAGCTGTTTTTT
NA,TRBV6-5,TRBJ2-1,TRBD2,CASSPRGGVWDEQFF,TGTGCCAGCAGTCCTCGGGGGGGAGTATGGGATGAGCAGTTCTTC
NA,TRBV21-1,TRBJ2-7,NA,CASSFGTSGSYEQYF,TGTGCCAGCAGCTTCGGGACTAGCGGGAGCTACGAGCAGTACTTC